Shown below are 19 T cell receptor beta chains from a single sample sequenced in a study of blood T cell repertoires in COVID-19. Using immunoSEQ multiplex PCR, the repertoire was profiled, and TCRdb retains in-frame clones only, with some absent. The sample holds approximately 150,000 clones, around 82% seen once. The material sequenced was PBMCs or T cells enriched from blood (not recorded which). These receptor sequences come from a man between 60 and 75 years old who had recovered from COVID-19.

The chain recombines TRBV18 with TRBJ2-2; no firm D call. The CDR3 has 15 residues. Trimming removed 3 bases from V and 1 base from J, with 9 bases in between. The germline gives CDR1 KGHSH, CDR2 LQKENI. The CDR3 region has the DNA TGTGCCAGCTCACCTCTACCAGGGAACACCGGGGAGCTGTTTTTT. Residues: CASSPLPGNTGELFF.

The chain uses TRBV15 and TRBJ2-3, with 10 bases matching TRBD2. Trimming at V came to 6 bases and at J to 4 bases, leaving 7 bases not matched to a gene. The CDR3 covers 15 residues. Germline V lookup: CDR1 LNHNV, CDR2 YYDKDF (reference sequence). DNA for the CDR3: TGTGCCACCAGAGAAGCGGGGGGGCCCTCAGATACGCAGTATTTT. It is translated as CATREAGGPSDTQYF.

This clone was recorded only once. The chain has TRBV7-3 and TRBJ2-2, with a possible D match to TRBD1 (7 bases). The V gene lost 5 bases and the J gene lost 6 bases, with 16 bases spanning the gap. Per germline, CDR1 SGHTA and CDR2 FQGTGA. The CDR3 spans 15 residues. The CDR3 coding sequence is TGTGCCAGCAGCGATCTGACCAGGGGGGCCGGGGAGCTGTTTTTT. Translation gives CASSDLTRGAGELFF.

This chain joins TRBV3-1 (or the pseudogene TRBV3-2) and TRBJ1-6; tentatively, D is TRBD1 (5 bases). Per the germline V gene, CDR1 is LGHDT and CDR2 is YNNKEL (reference sequence). Trimming stripped 1 base from V and 6 bases from J, with 10 bases between. CDR3 size: 15 residues. The CDR3 reads CASSQAGNGNSPLHF. The DNA for the CDR3 is TGTGCCAGCAGCCAAGCAGGGAATGGTAATTCACCCCTCCACTTT.

The CDR3 DNA is TGCGCCAGCAGCCCCGGACTAGCGGGCTACGAGCAGTACTTC. The encoded protein is CASSPGLAGYEQYF. The chain is built from TRBV5-1 and TRBJ2-7; 11 positions match TRBD2. The germline V gene has CDR1 SGHRS and CDR2 YFSETQ. CDR3 length equals 14 residues. V gave up 4 bases and J gave up 3 bases; unmatched junction bases: 3.

V and J are TRBV2 and TRBJ2-1, with D possibly TRBD1 on 5 matching bases. V was cut by 1 base and J by 14 bases, with 12 bases left in between. Looked up from germline, CDR1 is SNHLY and CDR2 is FYNNEI. This CDR3 is 12 amino acids long. CDR3 sequence: CASSEGRAYKFF. In nucleotides, the CDR3 is TGTGCCAGCAGTGAAGGCAGGGCCTATAAGTTCTTC.

This chain joins TRBV24-1 and TRBJ2-5, with 11 bases matching TRBD2. Per germline, CDR1 KGHDR and CDR2 SFDVKD. The CDR3 is 15 residues long. The J segment lost 2 bases and the V segment lost 9 bases, leaving 7 bases of the junction unmatched. The chain's CDR3 is CATLRTSGLQETQYF. The CDR3 bases are TGTGCCACCCTCAGGACTAGCGGGTTACAAGAGACCCAGTACTTC.

This sequence joins TRBV6-5 and TRBJ1-4; D may be TRBD1 (6 bases). This CDR3 contains 15 residues. Germline V gives CDR1 MNHEY, CDR2 SVGAGI. Trimming left V 3 bases short and J 8 bases short, with 16 bases between. The DNA of the CDR3 is TGTGCCAGCAGTTATGGGACAACGCGATCAGAAAAACTGTTTTTT. As protein: CASSYGTTRSEKLFF.

As DNA, the CDR3 is TGTGCCAGCAGCCAATTTTCCACTAGCACAGATACGCAGTATTTT. Its protein is CASSQFSTSTDTQYF. This chain connects TRBV3-1 (or the pseudogene TRBV3-2) to TRBJ2-3; unclear D gene. The CDR3 covers 15 residues. Trimming shortened V by 2 bases and J by 0 bases, and 9 bases separated the two germline ends. Germline V gene sequence: CDR1 LGHDT, CDR2 YNNKEL (reference sequence).

The chain recombines TRBV27 with TRBJ2-7, with D possibly matching TRBD1 (5 bases). CDR1 and CDR2 from the germline V gene are MNHEY and SMNVEV (reference sequence). V lost 3 bases and J lost 6, with 12 bases in between. This CDR3 region has 13 residues. The CDR3 sequence is CASSLSRVGEQYF. In nucleotides, the CDR3 is TGTGCCAGCAGTTTGTCCAGGGTTGGCGAGCAGTACTTC.

V gene TRBV5-1 combines with J gene TRBJ1-1, with 10 bases matching TRBD1. V dropped 0 bases and J dropped 5; count of bases not matched to a gene: 10. The germline V gene encodes CDR1 SGHRS and CDR2 YFSETQ. There are 17 residues in the CDR3. The CDR3: CASSLALTGGAWTEAFF. CDR3 sequence (DNA): TGCGCCAGCAGCTTGGCCCTGACAGGGGGCGCTTGGACTGAAGCTTTCTTT.

The chain has TRBV3-1 (or the pseudogene TRBV3-2) and TRBJ2-2, with 7 positions matching TRBD2. Germline V gene lookup returns CDR1 LGHDT and CDR2 YNNKEL (reference sequence). The CDR3 extends over 15 amino acids. V dropped 4 bases and J dropped 6; count of bases not matched to a gene: 8. This chain's CDR3 is CASSPIGGSAGELFF. CDR3 nucleotide sequence: TGTGCCAGCAGCCCGATCGGGGGGAGTGCCGGGGAGCTGTTTTTT.

This chain links TRBV19 with TRBJ1-5, with 8 bases that match TRBD1. The germline CDR1 and CDR2 sequences are LNHDA and SQIVND (reference sequence). V was pared by 3 bases and J by 10 bases, with 8 bases of the junction left unmatched. The CDR3 sequence is 14 residues long. CDR3 in amino acids: CASSIGRGPVPQHF. In nucleotides, the CDR3 is TGTGCCAGTAGTATCGGCAGGGGGCCAGTCCCCCAGCATTTT. The full variable domain, in which reference TRBV19 and TRBJ1-5 provide the parts outside the CDR3, is DGGITQSPKYLFRKEGQNVTLSCEQNLNHDAMYWYRQDPGQGLRLIYYSQIVNDFQKGDIAEGYSVSREKKESFPLTVTSAQKNPTAFYLCASSIGRGPVPQHFGDGTRLSIL.

This chain links TRBV20-1 with TRBJ1-6, with 7 bases fitting TRBD1. The length of the CDR3 is 16 residues. Per the germline V gene, CDR1 is DFQATT and CDR2 is SNEGSKA (reference sequence). The V gene end was trimmed by 3 bases and the J gene end by 9 bases; junction bases not matched to a gene: 14. The CDR3 coding sequence is TGCAGTGCTAGTTCAGGGTGGCAGGGGGTTGGTTCACCCCTCCACTTT. It is translated as CSASSGWQGVGSPLHF.

The chain employs TRBV7-2 and TRBJ1-2, with 11 bases matching TRBD1. The germline gives CDR1 SGHTA, CDR2 FQGNSA. CDR3 length: 14 amino acids. The trim removed 4 bases at V and 4 bases at J, leaving 2 bases unmatched. DNA of the CDR3: TGTGCCAGCAGCTCAGGGACAGGGGGCTATGGCTACACCTTC. It is translated as CASSSGTGGYGYTF.

This clone was detected once. The J gene is TRBJ2-5, the V gene TRBV28; D is ambiguous. V was trimmed by 8 bases and J by 5 bases, leaving 18 bases between them. The CDR3 extends over 14 amino acids. Germline assignment: CDR1 MDHEN and CDR2 SYDVKM. The CDR3 is CASGFARFVETQYF. The CDR3 bases are TGTGCCAGCGGGTTCGCTAGGTTTGTGGAGACCCAGTACTTC. Complete variable domain (other parts from reference TRBV28 and TRBJ2-5): DVKVTQSSRYLVKRTGEKVFLECVQDMDHENMFWYRQDPGLGLRLIYFSYDVKMKEKGDIPEGYSVSREKKERFSLILESASTNQTSMYLCASGFARFVETQYFGPGTRLLVL.

V gene TRBV11-3 combines with J gene TRBJ1-1, with D maybe TRBD1 (5 bases). CDR3 length: 14 amino acids. Trimming removed 5 bases from V and 4 bases from J, with 14 bases in between. Germline values: CDR1 SGHNT, CDR2 YENEEA. CDR3 in DNA: TGTGCCAGCAGCGCAGGGCCAGAGAGCACTGAAGCTTTCTTT. It encodes CASSAGPESTEAFF.

V usage is TRBV9 and J usage is TRBJ1-2; 8 bases line up with TRBD1. Germline V gene lookup returns CDR1 SGDLS and CDR2 YYNGEE. Unmatched junction bases numbered 7, after V lost 1 base and J lost 2 bases. CDR3 length: 16 residues. DNA of the CDR3: TGTGCCAGCAGCGTAAATCCCGGACAGGGAAACTATGGCTACACCTTC. Amino acids: CASSVNPGQGNYGYTF.

This clone was seen just once. V and J are TRBV2 and TRBJ2-7, with D unclear. V was cut by 6 bases and J by 4 bases, with 7 bases left in between. The CDR3 is 11 residues long. Germline V gene lookup returns CDR1 SNHLY and CDR2 FYNNEI. The CDR3 nucleotides are TGTGCCAGCAGAGGAGATTACGAGCAGTACTTC. Translation gives CASRGDYEQYF.